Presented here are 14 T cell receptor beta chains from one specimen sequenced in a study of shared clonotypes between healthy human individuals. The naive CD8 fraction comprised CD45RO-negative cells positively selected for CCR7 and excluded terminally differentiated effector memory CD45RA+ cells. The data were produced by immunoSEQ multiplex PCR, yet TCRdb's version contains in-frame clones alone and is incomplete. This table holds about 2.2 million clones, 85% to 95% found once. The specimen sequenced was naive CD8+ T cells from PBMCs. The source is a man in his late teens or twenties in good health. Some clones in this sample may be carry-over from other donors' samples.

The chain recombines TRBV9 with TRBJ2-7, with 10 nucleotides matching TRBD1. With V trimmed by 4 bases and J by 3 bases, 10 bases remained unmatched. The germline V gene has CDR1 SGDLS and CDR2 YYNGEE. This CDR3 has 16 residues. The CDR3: CASSTSHGDRGYEQYF. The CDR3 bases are TGTGCCAGCAGCACCTCCCACGGGGACAGGGGCTACGAGCAGTACTTC.

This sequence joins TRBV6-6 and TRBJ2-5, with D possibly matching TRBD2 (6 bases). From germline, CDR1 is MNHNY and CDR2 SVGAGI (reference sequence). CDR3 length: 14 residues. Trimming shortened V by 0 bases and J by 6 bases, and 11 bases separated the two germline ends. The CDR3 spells CASSYSGLNQTQYF. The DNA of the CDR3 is TGTGCCAGCAGTTACTCTGGACTAAACCAGACCCAGTACTTC.

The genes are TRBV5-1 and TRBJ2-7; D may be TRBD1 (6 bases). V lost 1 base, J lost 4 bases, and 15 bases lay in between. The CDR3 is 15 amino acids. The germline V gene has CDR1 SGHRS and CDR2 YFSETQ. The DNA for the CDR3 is TGCGCCAGCAGCTTGTACGCAGGGGATATTTACGAGCAGTACTTC. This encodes CASSLYAGDIYEQYF.

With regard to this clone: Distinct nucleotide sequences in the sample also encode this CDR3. The CDR3 protein is CASSLFGTTDTQYF. The CDR3 nucleotides are TGTGCCAGCAGTTTATTCGGGACCACAGATACGCAGTATTTT. The rearrangement uses TRBV27 and TRBJ2-3; TRBD1 or TRBD2 may be the D gene (5 bases each). Germline CDR1 and CDR2: MNHEY and SMNVEV (reference sequence). Trimming took off 1 base at V and 2 bases at J, with 7 bases between the two ends. The CDR3 extends over 14 amino acids.

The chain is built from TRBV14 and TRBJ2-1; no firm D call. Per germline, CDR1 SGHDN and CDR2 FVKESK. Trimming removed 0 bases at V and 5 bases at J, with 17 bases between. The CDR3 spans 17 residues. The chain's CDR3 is CASSQDLAYPTDNEQFF. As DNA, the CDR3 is TGTGCCAGCAGCCAAGATCTCGCCTACCCCACGGACAATGAGCAGTTCTTC.

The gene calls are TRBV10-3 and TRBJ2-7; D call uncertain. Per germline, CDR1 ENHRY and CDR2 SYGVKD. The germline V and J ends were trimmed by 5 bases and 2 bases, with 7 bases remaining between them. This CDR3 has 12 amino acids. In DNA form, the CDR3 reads TGTGCCATCAGTAATATTCCCTACGAGCAGTACTTC. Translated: CAISNIPYEQYF.

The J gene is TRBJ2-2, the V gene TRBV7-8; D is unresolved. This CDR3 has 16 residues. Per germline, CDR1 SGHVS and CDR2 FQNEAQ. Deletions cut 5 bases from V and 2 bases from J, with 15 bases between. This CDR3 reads CASSPRWSGNTGELFF. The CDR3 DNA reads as TGTGCCAGCAGCCCCCGTTGGTCGGGTAACACCGGGGAGCTGTTTTTT.

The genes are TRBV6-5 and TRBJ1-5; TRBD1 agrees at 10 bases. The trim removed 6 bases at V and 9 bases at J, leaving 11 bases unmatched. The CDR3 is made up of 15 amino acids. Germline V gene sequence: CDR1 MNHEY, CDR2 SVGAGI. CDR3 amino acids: CASSSDRGGLWPQHF. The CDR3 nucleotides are TGTGCCAGCAGCTCGGACAGGGGGGGTTTATGGCCCCAGCATTTT.

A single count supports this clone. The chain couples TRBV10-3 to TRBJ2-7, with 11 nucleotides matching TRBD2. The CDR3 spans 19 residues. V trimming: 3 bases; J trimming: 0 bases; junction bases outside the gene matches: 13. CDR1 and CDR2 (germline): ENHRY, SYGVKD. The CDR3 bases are TGTGCCATCAGTGAATCCCCAGGGAAGACTAGCGGGATCTCCTACGAGCAGTACTTC. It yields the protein CAISESPGKTSGISYEQYF.

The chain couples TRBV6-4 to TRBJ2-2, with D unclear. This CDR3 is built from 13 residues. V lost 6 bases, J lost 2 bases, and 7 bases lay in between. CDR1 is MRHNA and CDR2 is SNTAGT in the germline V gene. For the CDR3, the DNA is TGTGCCAGCAGAGGCCCTAACACCGGGGAGCTGTTTTTT. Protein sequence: CASRGPNTGELFF.

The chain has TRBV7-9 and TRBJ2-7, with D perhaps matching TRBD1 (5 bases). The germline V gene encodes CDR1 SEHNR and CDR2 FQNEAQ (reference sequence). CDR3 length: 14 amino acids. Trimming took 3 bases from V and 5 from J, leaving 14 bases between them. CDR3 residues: CASSFPPGQHEQYF. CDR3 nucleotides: TGTGCCAGCAGCTTTCCTCCTGGACAACACGAGCAGTACTTC.

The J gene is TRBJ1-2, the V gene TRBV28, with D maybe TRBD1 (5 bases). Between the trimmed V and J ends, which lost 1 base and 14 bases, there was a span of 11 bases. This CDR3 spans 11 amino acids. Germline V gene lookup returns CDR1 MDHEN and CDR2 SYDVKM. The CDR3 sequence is CASSLSGHNTF. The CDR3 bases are TGTGCCAGCAGTTTATCCGGACATAATACCTTC.

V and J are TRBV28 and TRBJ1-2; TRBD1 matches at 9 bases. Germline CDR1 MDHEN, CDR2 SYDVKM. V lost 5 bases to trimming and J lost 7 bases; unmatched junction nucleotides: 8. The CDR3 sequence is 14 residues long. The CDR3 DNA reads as TGTGCCAGCAGTCCAACCGGGACAGGGCTTGGCTACACCTTC. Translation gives CASSPTGTGLGYTF.

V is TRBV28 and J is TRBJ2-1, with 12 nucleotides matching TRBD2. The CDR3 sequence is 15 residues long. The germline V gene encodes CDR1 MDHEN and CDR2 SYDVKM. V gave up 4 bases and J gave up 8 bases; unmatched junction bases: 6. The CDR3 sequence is CASSSWTSGNYEQFF. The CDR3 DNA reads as TGTGCCAGCAGTTCCTGGACTAGCGGGAACTATGAGCAGTTCTTC. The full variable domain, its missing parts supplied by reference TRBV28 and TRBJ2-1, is DVKVTQSSRYLVKRTGEKVFLECVQDMDHENMFWYRQDPGLGLRLIYFSYDVKMKEKGDIPEGYSVSREKKERFSLILESASTNQTSMYLCASSSWTSGNYEQFFGPGTRLTVL.